A single sample gave rise to the 25 T cell receptor beta chains below, sequenced in a study of blood T cell repertoires in COVID-19. Some clones are missing from TCRdb's copy, which holds only in-frame ones; the method was immunoSEQ multiplex PCR. The sample consists of about 130,000 clones, around 81% of them appearing once. Sequencing used peripheral blood. The receptor set was obtained from a woman between 45 and 65 years old with acute or convalescent COVID-19.

The gene calls are TRBV18 and TRBJ2-3; TRBD2 might be the D (7 bases). Germline lookup yields CDR1 KGHSH and CDR2 LQKENI. The CDR3 runs to 16 residues. Trimming removed 6 bases at V and 6 bases at J, with 22 bases between. In nucleotides, the CDR3 is TGTGCCAGCTCTCCTCTGAGGGGGGGGGCCTTGGATACGCAGTATTTT. Translation: CASSPLRGGALDTQYF.

The chain has TRBV9 and TRBJ1-1; the D gene is possibly TRBD1 (5 bases). This CDR3 has 15 residues. V lost 0 bases, J lost 3 bases, and 12 bases lay in between. Looked up from germline, CDR1 is SGDLS and CDR2 is YYNGEE. This CDR3 is CASSVEPGGDTEAFF. Written as DNA, the CDR3 is TGTGCCAGCAGCGTAGAGCCGGGGGGAGACACTGAAGCTTTCTTT.

The chain employs TRBV5-1 and TRBJ1-4; D is ambiguous. The CDR3 is 15 residues long. Germline CDR1 SGHRS, CDR2 YFSETQ. V dropped 1 base and J dropped 6 bases, with 13 bases sitting between them. CDR3 coding DNA: TGCGCCAGCAGCTTGTTCGCGTCGCCGGATGAAAAACTGTTTTTT. As protein: CASSLFASPDEKLFF.

This clone was picked up a small number of times. This chain links TRBV30 with TRBJ1-5; 7 nucleotides agree with TRBD1. The CDR3 consists of 13 residues. V gave up 3 bases and J gave up 11 bases; unmatched junction bases: 10. Germline V gene data show CDR1 as GTSNPN and CDR2 as SVGIG (reference sequence). This CDR3 reads CAWSDDRVGSQHF. The CDR3 DNA sequence: TGTGCCTGGAGCGACGACAGGGTAGGATCCCAGCATTTT.

The chain links TRBV6-2 or TRBV6-3 to TRBJ1-6, with 7 bases matching TRBD1. This CDR3 has 19 amino acids. Unmatched junction bases numbered 10, after V lost 2 bases and J lost 0 bases. Germline V gene sequence: CDR1 MNHEY, CDR2 SVGEGT. CDR3 in DNA: TGTGCCAGCAGTTACGATCCGGGACAGCTTAGCTCCTATAATTCACCCCTCCACTTT. It is translated as CASSYDPGQLSSYNSPLHF.

The J gene is TRBJ2-1, the V gene TRBV4-2; D is unclear. The V end lost 0 bases, the J end lost 5 bases, and 5 bases lay between the germline ends. The CDR3 has 13 residues. Per the germline V gene, CDR1 is LGHNA and CDR2 is YNFKEQ. The CDR3 region has the DNA TGTGCCAGCAGCCAAGACCGTAACAATGAGCAGTTCTTC. Amino acid sequence: CASSQDRNNEQFF.

This clone was seen more than once but under ten times. The chain uses TRBV28 and TRBJ2-1; 9 nucleotides agree with TRBD2. After removal of 5 bases from V and 5 bases from J, the junction contained 10 bases not matched to a gene. This CDR3 spans 16 amino acids. Looked up from germline, CDR1 is MDHEN and CDR2 is SYDVKM. For the CDR3, the DNA is TGTGCCAGCAGTCCGCTGAGCGGGAGGAGGAACAATGAGCAGTTCTTC. It encodes CASSPLSGRRNNEQFF.

The chain recombines TRBV6-5 with TRBJ2-5; TRBD2 matches 8 bases. CDR1 is MNHEY and CDR2 is SVGAGI in the germline V gene. The V segment lost 6 bases and the J segment 5 bases; nucleotides outside the gene matches: 11. This CDR3 is built from 15 residues. CDR3 in amino acids: CASSTHRGGEETQYF. In DNA, the CDR3 is TGTGCCAGCAGCACCCATCGGGGGGGGGAGGAGACCCAGTACTTC.

The chain links TRBV9 to TRBJ2-7; D remains unclear. The CDR3 runs to 13 residues. Germline loops: CDR1 SGDLS, CDR2 YYNGEE. V gave up 3 bases and J gave up 1 base, with 8 bases separating them. The CDR3 coding sequence is TGTGCCAGCAGCGGGGCATCTTCCTACGAGCAGTACTTC. Its protein is CASSGASSYEQYF.

The rearrangement links TRBV27 to TRBJ1-2; TRBD1 aligns across 10 bases. J gave up 7 bases and V 5 bases, and 7 bases lay outside the gene matches. Germline CDR1 MNHEY, CDR2 SMNVEV (reference sequence). The CDR3 is made up of 14 amino acids. The CDR3 DNA is TGTGCCAGCAGTCTCCGGGACAGGGGTGGTGGCTACACCTTC. This sequence encodes CASSLRDRGGGYTF.

The V call is TRBV27, the J call TRBJ2-7; D is possibly TRBD1 (5 bases). The CDR3 covers 16 residues. The V and J ends lost 3 bases and 4 bases respectively, with 19 bases between them. CDR1 MNHEY and CDR2 SMNVEV come from the germline V gene (reference sequence). The CDR3 loop is CASSFQQVGGVYEQYF. For the CDR3, the DNA is TGTGCCAGCAGTTTTCAACAGGTGGGCGGCGTTTACGAGCAGTACTTC.

This clone showed up just once. The chain joins TRBV14 to TRBJ1-2; 8 nucleotides agree with TRBD1. Unmatched junction bases numbered 8, after V lost 4 bases and J lost 4 bases. CDR3 length: 15 residues. CDR1 and CDR2 (germline): SGHDN, FVKESK. CDR3 sequence: CASSPSGGGGYGYTF. CDR3 sequence (DNA): TGTGCCAGCAGCCCTTCAGGGGGCGGTGGCTATGGCTACACCTTC.

A few counts support this clone. V usage is TRBV10-3 and J usage is TRBJ1-1, with D unclear. The germline V and J ends were trimmed by 6 bases and 3 bases, with 8 bases remaining between them. The CDR3 has 12 amino acids. CDR1 ENHRY and CDR2 SYGVKD come from the germline V gene. The CDR3, as DNA: TGTGCCATCAGAGAAGCTTACACTGAAGCTTTCTTT. This codes for CAIREAYTEAFF.

The rearrangement links TRBV19 to TRBJ2-2, with D possibly TRBD1 on 5 matching bases. V lost 2 bases, J lost 0 bases, and 7 bases lay in between. The CDR3 sequence is 15 residues long. The germline V gene has CDR1 LNHDA and CDR2 SQIVND (reference sequence). The CDR3 region is CASSIIGANTGELFF. CDR3 in DNA: TGTGCCAGTAGTATAATAGGGGCGAACACCGGGGAGCTGTTTTTT.

J is TRBJ2-1 and V is TRBV19, with 8 bases aligning to TRBD2. The CDR3 loop spans 15 amino acids. The germline CDR1 and CDR2 sequences are LNHDA and SQIVND (reference sequence). V shed 5 bases and J 7 bases; nucleotides not matched to a gene: 10. The CDR3 DNA reads TGTGCCAGTAGTTCAATAGCGGGGATTGGGAATGAGCAGTTCTTC. This codes for CASSSIAGIGNEQFF.

J is TRBJ2-1 and V is TRBV5-4; tentative D call: TRBD1 (6 bases). The V and J ends lost 1 base and 3 bases respectively, with 11 bases between them. CDR3 length equals 15 residues. Germline lookup yields CDR1 SGHNT and CDR2 YYREEE (reference sequence). This CDR3 reads CASSLSGVNYNEQFF. Written as DNA, the CDR3 is TGTGCCAGCAGCTTGTCAGGGGTGAACTACAATGAGCAGTTCTTC.

V is TRBV9 and J is TRBJ2-1, with 7 bases lining up with TRBD2. This CDR3 comprises 15 residues. V gave up 3 bases and J gave up 5 bases; unmatched junction bases: 8. Germline lookup yields CDR1 SGDLS and CDR2 YYNGEE. The CDR3 DNA follows: TGTGCCAGCAGCGGACGCGGCGGGGGAAACAATGAGCAGTTCTTC. It specifies CASSGRGGGNNEQFF.

This chain joins TRBV28 and TRBJ2-3, with 9 bases aligning to TRBD1. CDR3 length: 16 residues. Trimming took 4 bases from V and 2 from J; bases not matched to a gene: 7. Germline CDR1 MDHEN, CDR2 SYDVKM. The CDR3 nucleotides are TGTGCCAGCAGTTCGTCGGACAGGGGATACACAGATACGCAGTATTTT. This codes for CASSSSDRGYTDTQYF.

The genes are TRBV5-1 and TRBJ2-1, with D possibly TRBD2 on 6 matching bases. The CDR3 covers 15 residues. Germline CDR1 and CDR2: SGHRS and YFSETQ. Trimming removed 0 bases at V and 7 bases at J, with 14 bases between. In DNA, the CDR3 is TGCGCCAGCAGCTTGGCCGGCGGGGAAAGGAATGAGCAGTTCTTC. Translated: CASSLAGGERNEQFF. The whole variable domain, remainder taken from reference TRBV5-1 and TRBJ2-1, is KAGVTQTPRYLIKTRGQQVTLSCSPISGHRSVSWYQQTPGQGLQFLFEYFSETQRNKGNFPGRFSGRQFSNSRSEMNVSTLELGDSALYLCASSLAGGERNEQFFGPGTRLTVL.

CDR3: CASSLAGQQIPYYGYTF. As DNA, the CDR3 is TGTGCCAGCAGCTTAGCTGGACAGCAAATCCCCTACTATGGCTACACCTTC. The chain uses TRBV7-9 and TRBJ1-2, with a tentative D call TRBD1 (6 bases). Germline assignment: CDR1 SEHNR and CDR2 FQNEAQ (reference sequence). This CDR3 is 17 amino acids long. V lost 0 bases, J lost 3 bases, and 17 bases lay in between.

The V call is TRBV2, the J call TRBJ1-5; the D gene is possibly TRBD1 (5 bases). The V gene's germline CDR1 is SNHLY and CDR2 FYNNEI. The V and J ends lost 4 bases and 2 bases respectively, with 12 bases between them. The CDR3 has 15 residues. The CDR3 nucleotides are TGTGCCAGCAGTGTACAGCCGGGGGGCAATCAGCCCCAGCATTTT. The encoded protein is CASSVQPGGNQPQHF.

The chain recombines TRBV12-5 with TRBJ2-6; D may be TRBD1 (5 bases). The germline V gene has CDR1 LGHNT and CDR2 FRNRAP. The CDR3 totals 16 residues. Trimming removed 0 bases at V and 2 bases at J, with 8 bases between. In DNA form, the CDR3 reads TGTGCTAGTGGTTTGGTAGGCAGGGCTGGGGCCAACGTCCTGACTTTC. Translating gives CASGLVGRAGANVLTF.

The chain couples TRBV3-1 (or the pseudogene TRBV3-2) to TRBJ2-1, with TRBD2 matching over 9 bases. This CDR3 is 19 amino acids long. Looked up from germline, CDR1 is LGHDT and CDR2 is YNNKEL (reference sequence). Germline trimming cut 0 bases from V and 0 bases from J; bases unmatched to any gene: 9. The CDR3 DNA reads TGTGCCAGCAGCCAAGAGGGTAGCGGGGGCCGAAGCTCCTACAATGAGCAGTTCTTC. Translation gives CASSQEGSGGRSSYNEQFF.

The chain recombines TRBV11-1 with TRBJ2-5; D might be TRBD1 (6 bases). The V gene lost 5 bases and the J gene lost 5 bases, with 12 bases spanning the gap. The CDR3 is 13 amino acids. CDR1 and CDR2 (germline): SGHAT, FQDESV (reference sequence). CDR3 coding DNA: TGTGCCAGCAGCCGGGCCCAGGGGGAGACCCAGTACTTC. Translation: CASSRAQGETQYF. The entire variable domain, with the rest obtained from reference TRBV11-1 and TRBJ2-5, is as follows: EAEVAQSPRYKITEKSQAVAFWCDPISGHATLYWYRQILGQGPELLVQFQDESVVDDSQLPKDRFSAERLKGVDSTLKIQPAELGDSAMYLCASSRAQGETQYFGPGTRLLVL.

J is TRBJ1-5 and V is TRBV2; no firm D call. V dropped 4 bases and J dropped 1 base, with 5 bases sitting between them. The CDR3 spans 13 residues. Germline V gene lookup returns CDR1 SNHLY and CDR2 FYNNEI. CDR3 in amino acids: CASSVESNQPQHF. The CDR3, as DNA: TGTGCCAGCAGTGTGGAGAGCAATCAGCCCCAGCATTTT.